A selection of T cell receptor beta chains follows, all from one sample in a study of response to subunit inactivated influenza vaccine. From the RT-PCR reads, TCRdb called clonotypes with MiXCR, one entry per CDR3 protein. This sample has approximately 520,000 distinct CDR3 sequences, with 16% found just once. The sequenced sample was CD4+ T cells sorted from PBMCs, obtained approximately 25 months after vaccination. These receptors were obtained from a man aged 50-75 years who received an inactivated influenza vaccine. The CDR3 runs from the conserved cysteine through the conserved F or W. The D gene is left open where the match is weak. Clone size is not always given. Where it is, it says once, few, many or a class for expanded clones.

j_gene,abundance,v_gene,d_gene,CDR3aa,CDR3nt
TRBJ2-1,few,TRBV7-3,-,CASSPSRRGEQFF,TGTGCCAGCAGCCCAAGCCGTCGGGGTGAGCAGTTCTTC
TRBJ1-1,-,TRBV20-1,-,CRVGTSNTEAFF,TGCCGGGTCGGTACCTCGAACACTGAAGCTTTCTTT
TRBJ2-5,many,TRBV25-1,-,CASSDGTFETQYF,TGTGCCAGCAGTGATGGCACTTTTGAGACCCAGTACTTC
TRBJ1-1,few,TRBV20-1,TRBD1,CSARRTGVVHSEAFF,TGCAGTGCTAGACGAACAGGGGTGGTACACTCTGAAGCTTTCTTT
TRBJ2-6,-,TRBV27,TRBD1,CASSPRYRGLSGANVLTF,TGTGCCAGCAGTCCAAGGTACAGGGGGCTGTCTGGGGCCAACGTCCTGACTTTC
TRBJ2-7,few,TRBV27,TRBD1,CAGSPVPGQGVGEQYF,TGTGCCGGCAGTCCCGTACCGGGACAGGGGGTTGGCGAGCAGTACTTC
TRBJ2-5,-,TRBV7-8,-,CASSPVPETQYF,TGTGCCAGCAGCCCGGTGCCGGAGACCCAGTACTTC
TRBJ2-5,-,TRBV20-1,-,CSASAGHNKETQYF,TGCAGTGCTAGCGCCGGACATAACAAGGAGACCCAGTACTTC
TRBJ2-2,many,TRBV20-1,TRBD1,CSATGGVGTGELFF,TGCAGTGCTACAGGGGGCGTGGGCACCGGGGAGCTGTTTTTT
TRBJ2-2,-,TRBV7-2,TRBD2,CASSLAPGLAGPTGELFF,TGTGCCAGCAGCTTAGCGCCGGGACTAGCGGGGCCCACCGGGGAGCTGTTTTTT
TRBJ1-4,-,TRBV11-2,-,CASSLSGEGEKLFF,TGTGCCAGCAGCTTATCAGGGGAAGGTGAAAAACTGTTTTTT
TRBJ2-1,-,TRBV20-1,-,CSAKDLLGSGSYNEQFF,TGCAGTGCCAAGGATTTGCTGGGATCGGGCTCCTACAATGAGCAGTTCTTC
TRBJ1-1,-,TRBV7-8,-,CASSPPGQVSEAFF,TGTGCCAGCAGCCCGCCGGGACAAGTTTCTGAAGCTTTCTTT
TRBJ2-7,few,TRBV20-1,-,CSARPTGGDEQYF,TGCAGTGCTAGACCTACCGGTGGGGACGAGCAGTACTTC
TRBJ2-3,many,TRBV4-1,TRBD2,CASSQGVGGGTDTQYF,TGCGCCAGCAGCCAAGGGGTGGGAGGGGGCACAGATACGCAGTATTTT
TRBJ1-2,-,TRBV7-9,-,CASNQWEGTGYTF,TGTGCCAGCAACCAGTGGGAGGGGACCGGCTACACCTTC
TRBJ1-5,-,TRBV30,-,CAWSVGHSNQPQHF,TGTGCCTGGAGTGTAGGGCATAGCAATCAGCCCCAGCATTTT
TRBJ1-2,many,TRBV12-3/TRBV12-4,-,CASSGRRGGYTF,TGTGCCAGCAGTGGCAGAAGGGGTGGCTACACCTTC
TRBJ1-2,few,TRBV11-2,TRBD1,CASSSKAKDRGEYGYTF,TGTGCCAGCAGCTCCAAAGCAAAAGACAGGGGAGAGTATGGCTACACCTTC
TRBJ1-4,-,TRBV20-1,-,CSASEAVATNEKLFF,TGCAGTGCTAGCGAGGCGGTTGCAACTAATGAAAAACTGTTTTTT
TRBJ2-3,-,TRBV11-1,TRBD1,CASSLGEGQGTGTDTQYF,TGTGCCAGCAGCTTAGGAGAAGGACAGGGAACGGGGACAGATACGCAGTATTTT
TRBJ2-1,few,TRBV20-1,TRBD2,CSAPSGRARDEQFF,TGCAGTGCACCTAGCGGGAGGGCCAGGGATGAGCAGTTCTTC
TRBJ1-2,-,TRBV3-1,TRBD1,CASSQRQGQGYTF,TGTGCCAGCAGCCAACGACAGGGGCAAGGCTACACCTTC
TRBJ1-2,few,TRBV6-5,-,CASSYRAGYGYTF,TGTGCCAGCAGTTACAGGGCAGGCTATGGCTACACCTTC
TRBJ2-2,few,TRBV4-1,TRBD1,CASSQAGQGFEELFF,TGCGCCAGCAGCCAAGCAGGACAGGGGTTTGAGGAGCTGTTTTTT
TRBJ1-6,few,TRBV11-2,-,CASSLDRRSPLHF,TGTGCCAGCAGCTTAGACCGCCGTTCACCCCTCCACTTT
TRBJ1-5,-,TRBV12-3/TRBV12-4,-,CASSLGSRPQHF,TGTGCCAGCAGTTTAGGGTCAAGGCCCCAGCATTTT
TRBJ1-1,few,TRBV2,TRBD1,CASAWDRGNTEAFF,TGTGCCAGCGCTTGGGACAGAGGGAACACTGAAGCTTTCTTT
TRBJ2-3,few,TRBV29-1,-,CSVEGDWTDTQYF,TGCAGCGTTGAGGGGGATTGGACAGATACGCAGTATTTT
TRBJ1-2,-,TRBV5-1,-,CASSLEVARTGSPTF,TGCGCCAGCAGCTTGGAGGTGGCGAGAACGGGCTCCCCCACCTTC
TRBJ2-3,-,TRBV27,-,CASSSLSPALDTQYF,TGTGCCAGCAGTTCCCTGAGCCCGGCGCTAGATACGCAGTATTTT
TRBJ2-2,-,TRBV5-1,-,CASGPGPETYTGELFF,TGCGCCAGCGGCCCCGGTCCCGAAACCTACACCGGGGAGCTGTTTTTT
TRBJ2-5,-,TRBV9,-,CASSPGHGQETQYF,TGTGCCAGCAGCCCGGGCCACGGCCAAGAGACCCAGTACTTC
TRBJ2-5,few,TRBV18,TRBD2,CASSPLSQREGLETQYF,TGTGCCAGCTCACCCTTATCCCAGCGGGAGGGCCTTGAGACCCAGTACTTC
TRBJ2-1,few,TRBV2,-,CASSAGTVNNEQFF,TGTGCCAGCAGCGCCGGGACTGTAAACAATGAGCAGTTCTTC
TRBJ1-2,many,TRBV5-1,-,CASSLSGVYGYTF,TGCGCCAGCAGCTTGTCAGGTGTCTATGGCTACACCTTC
TRBJ1-5,-,TRBV15,-,CATSHGSNQPQHF,TGTGCCACCAGTCATGGGAGCAATCAGCCCCAGCATTTT
TRBJ2-2,many,TRBV12-3/TRBV12-4,-,CASNPWNTGELFF,TGTGCCAGTAACCCGTGGAACACCGGGGAGCTGTTTTTT
TRBJ1-1,many,TRBV23-1,-,CASRTFEVNTEAFF,TGCGCCAGCAGGACATTCGAGGTGAACACTGAAGCTTTCTTT
TRBJ2-7,few,TRBV12-3/TRBV12-4,-,CASKMWGTTYEQYF,TGTGCCAGCAAGATGTGGGGTACAACCTACGAGCAGTACTTC
TRBJ2-7,few,TRBV10-3,-,CAISESVSSYEQYF,TGTGCCATCAGTGAGTCGGTGAGCTCCTACGAGCAGTACTTC
TRBJ1-5,-,TRBV6-2/TRBV6-3,-,CASSYSTYVGAESNQPQHF,TGTGCCAGCAGTTACTCTACTTATGTCGGGGCAGAAAGCAATCAGCCCCAGCATTTT
TRBJ1-2,-,TRBV5-5,-,CASSLIGQVSHGYTF,TGTGCCAGCAGCCTGATTGGGCAGGTCAGTCATGGCTACACCTTC
TRBJ2-7,many,TRBV7-2,TRBD1,CASSLNRGDEQYF,TGTGCCAGCAGCTTGAACAGGGGTGACGAGCAGTACTTC
TRBJ2-7,many,TRBV6-1,-,CASSPRALSYEQYF,TGTGCCAGCAGTCCCCGGGCCTTATCCTACGAGCAGTACTTC
TRBJ1-5,many,TRBV10-3,TRBD1,CAISEQGVGNQPQHF,TGTGCCATCAGTGAACAGGGGGTGGGCAATCAGCCCCAGCATTTT
TRBJ1-5,-,TRBV12-3/TRBV12-4,-,CASSFNRDGNQPQHF,TGTGCCAGCAGTTTTAACAGGGACGGCAATCAGCCCCAGCATTTT
TRBJ2-1,few,TRBV24-1,TRBD2,CATSDSLAGGHPYNEQFF,TGTGCCACCAGTGATAGTCTAGCGGGGGGCCACCCCTACAATGAGCAGTTCTTC
TRBJ2-3,many,TRBV20-1,-,CSASGGPSGGADTQYF,TGCAGTGCTAGCGGGGGGCCCTCGGGAGGCGCAGATACGCAGTATTTT
TRBJ1-4,-,TRBV27,-,CASSSITMGEKLFF,TGTGCCAGCAGTTCCATCACGATGGGGGAAAAACTGTTTTTT
TRBJ2-7,-,TRBV5-4,TRBD1,CASSPRGQGQAYEQYF,TGTGCCAGCAGCCCCCGTGGACAGGGTCAGGCCTACGAGCAGTACTTC
TRBJ2-2,-,TRBV27,TRBD2,CASRGGLGFPHGELFF,TGTGCCAGCAGGGGGGGACTAGGCTTCCCACACGGGGAGCTGTTTTTT
TRBJ1-6,few,TRBV12-3/TRBV12-4,-,CASSPSGDSPLHF,TGTGCCAGCAGTCCGTCGGGGGATTCACCCCTCCACTTT
TRBJ2-3,-,TRBV12-3/TRBV12-4,-,CASRPPGGTDTQYF,TGTGCCAGCAGACCCCCCGGCGGAACAGATACGCAGTATTTT
TRBJ1-2,-,TRBV20-1,TRBD1,CSASVPPGQGEIGYGYTF,TGCAGTGCTAGCGTTCCCCCGGGACAGGGGGAGATCGGCTATGGCTACACCTTC
TRBJ1-5,-,TRBV19,-,CASSTILGANQPQHF,TGTGCCAGTAGTACCATCTTGGGGGCCAATCAGCCCCAGCATTTT
TRBJ2-2,few,TRBV20-1,-,CSARGAAGELFF,TGCAGTGCTAGAGGGGCGGCCGGGGAGCTGTTTTTT
TRBJ1-1,many,TRBV20-1,-,CSAREDPNTEAFF,TGCAGTGCTAGAGAGGACCCTAACACTGAAGCTTTCTTT